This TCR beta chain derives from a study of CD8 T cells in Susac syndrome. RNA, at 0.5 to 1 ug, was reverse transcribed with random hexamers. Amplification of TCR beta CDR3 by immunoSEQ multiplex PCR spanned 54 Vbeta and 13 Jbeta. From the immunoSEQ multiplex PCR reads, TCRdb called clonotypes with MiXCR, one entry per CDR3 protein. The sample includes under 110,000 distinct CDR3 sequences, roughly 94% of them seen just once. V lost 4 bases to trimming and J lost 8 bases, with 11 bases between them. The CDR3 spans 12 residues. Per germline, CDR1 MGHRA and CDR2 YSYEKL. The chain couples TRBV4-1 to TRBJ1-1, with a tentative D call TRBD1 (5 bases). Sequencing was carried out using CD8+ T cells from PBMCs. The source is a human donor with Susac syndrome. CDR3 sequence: CASSLPRAEAFF. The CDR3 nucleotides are TGCGCCAGCAGCCTCCCCAGGGCGGAAGCTTTCTTT.